A single sample is the source of the 20 T cell receptor beta chains below, sequenced in a study of T cell repertoires in cytomegalovirus infection. These receptors lack a known antigen. TCRdb itself ran the reads through MiXCR, one entry per CDR3 protein. This sample has 700,000 to 850,000 distinct CDR3 sequences; 32% occur once, and the top ten carry 9.5% to 15%. The starting material was cultured CD8+ T cells from PBMCs, obtained from culture after CMV antigen stimulation. The receptors shown here come from a human donor in good health (CMV status not recorded). Some clones in this sample may be carry-over from other donors' samples.

This clonotype was seen a few times. This chain connects TRBV5-4 to TRBJ2-7; 7 bases align to TRBD1. This CDR3 has 16 residues. V was pared by 3 bases and J by 0 bases, with 9 bases of the junction left unmatched. The germline CDR1 and CDR2 sequences are SGHNT and YYREEE (reference sequence). CDR3 loop: CASSSSTGPLSYEQYF. In nucleotides, the CDR3 is TGTGCCAGCAGCTCCTCGACAGGGCCTCTCTCCTACGAGCAGTACTTC.

V is TRBV4-1 and J is TRBJ1-1, with D unclear. V dropped 1 base and J dropped 8 bases, with 11 bases sitting between them. The V gene's germline CDR1 is MGHRA and CDR2 YSYEKL. This CDR3 is built from 13 residues. CDR3 sequence reads: CASSQGNGPEAFF. In DNA, the CDR3 is TGCGCCAGCAGCCAAGGTAACGGACCAGAAGCTTTCTTT.

This clonotype was counted between two and nine times. The chain uses TRBV27 and TRBJ2-7, with D possibly TRBD1 on 6 matching bases. Trimming took 3 bases from V and 1 from J, leaving 16 bases between them. From germline, CDR1 is MNHEY and CDR2 SMNVEV (reference sequence). The CDR3 consists of 16 residues. CDR3 DNA sequence: TGTGCCAGCAGTTTGGACAGTTTAGGGGTATCCTACGAGCAGTACTTC. Amino acids: CASSLDSLGVSYEQYF.

This chain joins TRBV7-9 and TRBJ2-1; no clear D gene. Per germline, CDR1 SEHNR and CDR2 FQNEAQ (reference sequence). The CDR3 covers 16 residues. The V end was cut by 2 bases, the J end by 4 bases, with 15 bases between. CDR3 sequence reads: CASSLMRQEAYNEQFF. CDR3 bases: TGTGCCAGCAGCTTAATGCGGCAGGAAGCTTACAATGAGCAGTTCTTC.

The V call is TRBV5-7, the J call TRBJ2-7, with a tentative D call TRBD1 (5 bases). TRBV5-7 is sorted into the ORF group, with uncertain function. Trimming took off 3 bases at V and 2 bases at J, with 18 bases between the two ends. The CDR3 is made up of 16 amino acids. The CDR3 loop is CASSSRRELRAYEQYF. The CDR3 DNA reads as TGTGCCAGCAGCTCGCGCAGGGAATTGCGTGCCTACGAGCAGTACTTC.

The V call is TRBV15, the J call TRBJ2-2; TRBD2 is a possible D gene (5 bases). The CDR3 spans 14 residues. The V gene lost 5 bases and the J gene lost 7 bases, with 14 bases spanning the gap. Germline V gene data show CDR1 as LNHNV and CDR2 as YYDKDF (reference sequence). The CDR3: CATSPRTGIGELFF. CDR3 bases: TGTGCCACCAGCCCAAGAACGGGGATCGGGGAGCTGTTTTTT.

This clonotype was recorded a few times. CDR3 bases: TGTGCCAGCAGCCCCCCCGGTAAGGAAGAAGGCAATGAGCAGTTCTTC. It is translated as CASSPPGKEEGNEQFF. V and J are TRBV7-9 and TRBJ2-1; D is uncertain. The CDR3 totals 16 residues. V shed 5 bases and J shed 6 bases, with 20 bases lying between them. Per germline, CDR1 SEHNR and CDR2 FQNEAQ (reference sequence).

The chain employs TRBV12-3 or TRBV12-4 and TRBJ2-2; D gene unclear. This CDR3 has 15 residues. V was cut by 5 bases and J by 0 bases, with 10 bases left in between. DNA of the CDR3: TGTGCCAGCAGTGCGCTGACATCGAACACCGGGGAGCTGTTTTTT. This encodes CASSALTSNTGELFF.

The gene calls are TRBV27 and TRBJ2-2; tentative D call: TRBD2 (6 bases). The length of the CDR3 is 17 residues. V shed 6 bases and J shed 5 bases, with 22 bases lying between them. Germline V gene sequence: CDR1 MNHEY, CDR2 SMNVEV (reference sequence). The CDR3 DNA follows: TGTGCCAGCAGATCGACAGCCCCTCGCGGAGGGACCGGGGAGCTGTTTTTT. It is translated as CASRSTAPRGGTGELFF.

V usage is TRBV7-6 and J usage is TRBJ2-5, with D hard to call. The CDR3 sequence is 14 residues long. V was shortened by 0 bases and J by 3 bases, with 8 bases between the two germline ends. Per the germline V gene, CDR1 is SGHVS and CDR2 is FNYEAQ. CDR3 in amino acids: CASSLALLKETQYF. CDR3 nucleotides: TGTGCCAGCAGCTTAGCGTTACTGAAAGAGACCCAGTACTTC.

In its sample, this clonotype was seen many times. The chain carries TRBV7-2 and TRBJ1-5; 8 positions match TRBD1. Trimming removed 5 bases from V and 0 bases from J; junction bases left unmatched: 9. Germline loops: CDR1 SGHTA, CDR2 FQGNSA. The CDR3 is made up of 17 amino acids. Here the CDR3 reads CASSEDRGVSSNQPQHF. The CDR3 DNA sequence: TGTGCCAGCAGCGAAGACAGGGGAGTCAGTAGCAATCAGCCCCAGCATTTT. The full variable domain, in which reference TRBV7-2 and TRBJ1-5 provide the parts outside the CDR3, is GAGVSQSPSNKVTEKGKDVELRCDPISGHTALYWYRQSLGQGLEFLIYFQGNSAPDKSGLPSDRFSAERTGGSVSTLTIQRTQQEDSAVYLCASSEDRGVSSNQPQHFGDGTRLSIL.

On this clonotype: A read error is possible here, since a much larger clone lies one base away. The chain is built from TRBV7-6 and TRBJ1-6; 8 bases line up with TRBD1. CDR1 and CDR2 from the germline V gene are SGHVS and FNYEAQ. This CDR3 spans 15 amino acids. The CDR3 bases are TGTGCCGGCAGCTTAGCAGACAGGGGAGATTCACCCCTCCACTTT. Translating it yields CAGSLADRGDSPLHF.

This clonotype was seen a few times. J is TRBJ1-5 and V is TRBV12-3 or TRBV12-4; no definite D call. Deletions cut 7 bases from V and 4 bases from J, with 17 bases between. This CDR3 region has 15 residues. CDR3 coding DNA: TGTGCCAGCACCCTCCCGGGCCTGGGAAATCAGCCCCAGCATTTT. Translation: CASTLPGLGNQPQHF.

This clonotype was counted only a few times. This chain connects TRBV6-2 or TRBV6-3 to TRBJ2-7; D possibly corresponds to TRBD2 (6 bases). V was cut by 0 bases and J by 1 base, with 16 bases left in between. Germline CDR1 reads MNHEY; CDR2 reads SVGEGT. The CDR3 is made up of 17 amino acids. CDR3 sequence reads: CASSYSRTGGNSYEQYV. CDR3 in DNA: TGTGCCAGCAGTTACTCGAGGACTGGGGGGAATTCCTACGAGCAGTACGTC.

This chain uses TRBV10-3 with TRBJ2-1, with D unclear. Germline CDR1 and CDR2: ENHRY and SYGVKD. The CDR3 runs to 12 residues. V gave up 11 bases and J gave up 8 bases, with 16 bases separating them. The CDR3 nucleotides read TGTGCCGCAAATGGGGTGGGCGATGAGCAGTTCTTC. Amino acids: CAANGVGDEQFF.

In this sample, this clonotype turned up a few times. This chain uses TRBV12-3 or TRBV12-4 with TRBJ1-1; D is unresolved. Deletions cut 3 bases from V and 8 bases from J, with 13 bases between. This CDR3 spans 13 amino acids. The CDR3: CASSFSKNGEAFF. The DNA of the CDR3 is TGTGCCAGCAGTTTCTCTAAGAACGGGGAAGCTTTCTTT.

This clonotype was seen a handful of times. The genes are TRBV6-5 and TRBJ2-2, with D perhaps TRBD2 (6 bases). Germline V gives CDR1 MNHEY, CDR2 SVGAGI. CDR3 size: 15 residues. Trimming cost V 2 bases and J 4 bases, with 11 bases left between them. The CDR3 spells CASSYMAGSTGELFF. The CDR3 bases are TGTGCCAGCAGTTACATGGCCGGGAGCACCGGGGAGCTGTTTTTT.

About this clonotype itself: A much larger clone sits a single nucleotide away, making a read error possible. V gene TRBV7-2 combines with J gene TRBJ2-1; D could derive from TRBD1 or TRBD2 (5 bases each). Looked up from germline, CDR1 is SGHTA and CDR2 is FQGNSA. This CDR3 region has 16 residues. Here the CDR3 DNA reads TGTGCCAGCAGCCCTGGGACGGCTCAGTCCTACAATGAGCAGCTCTTC. Protein product: CASSPGTAQSYNEQLF.

This clonotype was counted between two and nine times. The rearrangement uses TRBV6-1 and TRBJ2-7; 10 positions agree with TRBD1. CDR3 size: 16 residues. V lost 6 bases, J lost 3 bases, and 11 bases stayed unmatched. Germline V gene lookup returns CDR1 MNHNS and CDR2 SASEGT. This CDR3 reads CASSAGTGEANYEQYV. In DNA form, the CDR3 reads TGTGCCAGCAGCGCCGGGACAGGGGAGGCCAACTACGAGCAGTACGTC.

This clonotype was counted a few times. For the CDR3, the DNA is TGTGCCAGCACCCCCCACGACAGGGGGAATCAGCCCCAGCATTTT. Encoded protein: CASTPHDRGNQPQHF. This chain joins TRBV12-3 or TRBV12-4 and TRBJ1-5; TRBD1 matches at 9 bases. Losses at the gene ends were 7 bases for V and 4 bases for J; bases not matched to a gene: 8. The CDR3 has 15 amino acids.